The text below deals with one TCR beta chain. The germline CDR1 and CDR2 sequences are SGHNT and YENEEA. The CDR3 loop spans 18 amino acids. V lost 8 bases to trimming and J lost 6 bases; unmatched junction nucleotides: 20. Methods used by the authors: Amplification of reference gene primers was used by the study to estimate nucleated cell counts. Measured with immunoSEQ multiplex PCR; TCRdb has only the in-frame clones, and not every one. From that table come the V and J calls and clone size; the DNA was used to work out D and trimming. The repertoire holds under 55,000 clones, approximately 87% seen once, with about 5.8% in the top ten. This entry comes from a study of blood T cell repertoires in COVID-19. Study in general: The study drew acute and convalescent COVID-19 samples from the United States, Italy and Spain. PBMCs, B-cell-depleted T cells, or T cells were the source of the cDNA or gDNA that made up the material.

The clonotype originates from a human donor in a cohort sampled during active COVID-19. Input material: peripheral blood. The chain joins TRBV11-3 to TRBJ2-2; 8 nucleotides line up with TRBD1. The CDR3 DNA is TGTGCCAGCTATTGTTTGGAGCTCGGACAGGGATGTCCCGGGGAGCTGTTTTTT. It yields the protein CASYCLELGQGCPGELFF.